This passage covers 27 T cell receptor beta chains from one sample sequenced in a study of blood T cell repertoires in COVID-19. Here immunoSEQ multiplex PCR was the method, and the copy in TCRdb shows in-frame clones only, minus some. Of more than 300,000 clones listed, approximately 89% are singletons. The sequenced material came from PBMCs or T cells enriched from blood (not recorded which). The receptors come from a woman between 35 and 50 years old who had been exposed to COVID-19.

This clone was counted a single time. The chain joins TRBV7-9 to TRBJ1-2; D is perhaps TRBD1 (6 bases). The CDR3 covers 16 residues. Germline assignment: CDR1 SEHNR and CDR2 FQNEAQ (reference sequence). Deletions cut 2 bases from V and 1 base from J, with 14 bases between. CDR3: CASSLLRGKVNYGYTF. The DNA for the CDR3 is TGTGCCAGCAGCTTATTGAGGGGGAAGGTTAACTATGGCTACACCTTC. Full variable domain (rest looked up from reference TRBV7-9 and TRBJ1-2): DTGVSQNPRHKITKRGQNVTFRCDPISEHNRLYWYRQTLGQGPEFLTYFQNEAQLEKSRLLSDRFSAERPKGSFSTLEIQRTEQGDSAMYLCASSLLRGKVNYGYTFGSGTRLTVV.

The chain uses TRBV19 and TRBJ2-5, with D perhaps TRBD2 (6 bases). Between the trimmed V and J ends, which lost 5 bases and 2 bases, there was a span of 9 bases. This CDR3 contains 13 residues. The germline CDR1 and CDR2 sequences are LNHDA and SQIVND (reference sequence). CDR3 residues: CASSPGTQETQYF. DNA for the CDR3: TGTGCCAGTAGTCCTGGGACTCAAGAGACCCAGTACTTC.

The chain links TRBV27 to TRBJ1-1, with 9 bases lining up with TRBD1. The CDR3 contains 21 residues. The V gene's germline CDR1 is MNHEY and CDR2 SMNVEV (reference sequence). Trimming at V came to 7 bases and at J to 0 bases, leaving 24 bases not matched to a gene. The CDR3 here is CASNSLFQAGQGYDLNTEAFF. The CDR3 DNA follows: TGTGCCAGCAACTCACTTTTCCAGGCGGGACAGGGATACGACCTGAACACTGAAGCTTTCTTT.

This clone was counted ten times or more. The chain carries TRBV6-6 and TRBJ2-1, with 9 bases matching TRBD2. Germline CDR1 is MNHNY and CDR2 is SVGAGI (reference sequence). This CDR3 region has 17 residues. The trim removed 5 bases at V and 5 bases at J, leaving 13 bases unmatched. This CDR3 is CASSRNFAGGLNNEQFF. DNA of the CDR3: TGTGCCAGCAGTCGAAACTTTGCGGGGGGGCTAAACAATGAGCAGTTCTTC.

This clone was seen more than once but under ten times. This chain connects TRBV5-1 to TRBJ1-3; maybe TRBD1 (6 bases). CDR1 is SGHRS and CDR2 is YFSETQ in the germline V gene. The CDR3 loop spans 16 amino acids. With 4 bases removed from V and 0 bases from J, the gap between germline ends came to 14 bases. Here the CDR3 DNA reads TGCGCCAGCAGCCCGGACAGCCAGAGCTCTGGAAACACCATATATTTT. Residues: CASSPDSQSSGNTIYF.

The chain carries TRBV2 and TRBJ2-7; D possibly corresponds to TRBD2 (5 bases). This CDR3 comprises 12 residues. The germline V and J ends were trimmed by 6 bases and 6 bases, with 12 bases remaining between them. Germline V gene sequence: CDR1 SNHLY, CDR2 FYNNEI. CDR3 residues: CASRAQEAEQYF. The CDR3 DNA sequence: TGTGCCAGCAGAGCGCAGGAGGCCGAGCAGTACTTC.

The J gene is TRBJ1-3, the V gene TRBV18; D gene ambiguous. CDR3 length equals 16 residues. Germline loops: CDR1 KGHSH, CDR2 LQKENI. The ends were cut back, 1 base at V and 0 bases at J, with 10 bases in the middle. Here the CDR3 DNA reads TGTGCCAGCTCACCACGGGCAACAAGCTCTGGAAACACCATATATTTT. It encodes CASSPRATSSGNTIYF.

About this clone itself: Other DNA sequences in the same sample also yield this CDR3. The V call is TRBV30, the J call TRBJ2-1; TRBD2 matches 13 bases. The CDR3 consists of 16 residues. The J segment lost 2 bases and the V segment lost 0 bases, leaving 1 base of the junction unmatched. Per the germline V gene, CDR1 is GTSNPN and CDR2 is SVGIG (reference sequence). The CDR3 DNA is TGTGCCTGGAGTGTACTAGCGGGGGGGCCCTACAATGAGCAGTTCTTC. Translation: CAWSVLAGGPYNEQFF.

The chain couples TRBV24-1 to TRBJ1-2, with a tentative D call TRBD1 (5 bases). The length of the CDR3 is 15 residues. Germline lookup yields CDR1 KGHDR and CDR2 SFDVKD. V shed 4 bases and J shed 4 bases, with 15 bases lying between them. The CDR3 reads CATSEPTGGFYGYTF. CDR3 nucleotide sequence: TGTGCCACCAGTGAGCCGACGGGGGGTTTCTATGGCTACACCTTC.

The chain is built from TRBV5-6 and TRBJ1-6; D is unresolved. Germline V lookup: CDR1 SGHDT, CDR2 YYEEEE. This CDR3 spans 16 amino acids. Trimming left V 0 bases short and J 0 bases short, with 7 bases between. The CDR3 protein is CASSLAKSSYNSPLHF. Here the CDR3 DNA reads TGTGCCAGCAGCTTGGCAAAGAGCTCCTATAATTCACCCCTCCACTTT. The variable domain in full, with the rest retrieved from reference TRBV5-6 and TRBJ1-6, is DAGVTQSPTHLIKTRGQQVTLRCSPKSGHDTVSWYQQALGQGPQFIFQYYEEEERQRGNFPDRFSGHQFPNYSSELNVNALLLGDSALYLCASSLAKSSYNSPLHFGNGTRLTVT.

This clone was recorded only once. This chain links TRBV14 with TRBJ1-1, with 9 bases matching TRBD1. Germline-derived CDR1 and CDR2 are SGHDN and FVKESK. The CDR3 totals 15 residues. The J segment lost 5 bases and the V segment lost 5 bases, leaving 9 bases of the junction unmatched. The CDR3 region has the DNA TGTGCCAGCAGCATTACCGGGACAGGGATAACTGAAGCTTTCTTT. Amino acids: CASSITGTGITEAFF.

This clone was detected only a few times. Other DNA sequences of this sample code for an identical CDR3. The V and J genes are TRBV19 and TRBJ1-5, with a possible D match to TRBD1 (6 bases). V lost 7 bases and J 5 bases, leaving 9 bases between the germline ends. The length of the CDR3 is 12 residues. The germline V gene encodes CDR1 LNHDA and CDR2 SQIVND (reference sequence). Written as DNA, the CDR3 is TGTGCCAGTACAACAGGGTATCAGCCCCAGCATTTT. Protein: CASTTGYQPQHF.

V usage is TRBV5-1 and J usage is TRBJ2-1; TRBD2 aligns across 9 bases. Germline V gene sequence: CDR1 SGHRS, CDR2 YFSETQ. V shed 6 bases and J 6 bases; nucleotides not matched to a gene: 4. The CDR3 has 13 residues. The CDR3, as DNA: TGCGCCAGCAATGTAGCGGGAGTCAATGAGCAGTTCTTC. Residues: CASNVAGVNEQFF.

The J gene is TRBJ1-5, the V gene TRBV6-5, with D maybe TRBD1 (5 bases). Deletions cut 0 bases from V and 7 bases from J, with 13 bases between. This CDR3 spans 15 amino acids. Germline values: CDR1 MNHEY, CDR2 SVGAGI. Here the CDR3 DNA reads TGTGCCAGCAGTTACTCATCAGGGTTGAGGCAGCCCCAGCATTTT. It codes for CASSYSSGLRQPQHF.

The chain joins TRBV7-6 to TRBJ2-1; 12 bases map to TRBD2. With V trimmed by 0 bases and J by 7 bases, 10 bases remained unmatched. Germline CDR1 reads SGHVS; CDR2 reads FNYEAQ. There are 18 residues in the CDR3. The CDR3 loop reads CASSLASLAGGPWNEQFF. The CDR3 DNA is TGTGCCAGCAGCTTAGCGTCTCTAGCGGGAGGGCCTTGGAATGAGCAGTTCTTC.

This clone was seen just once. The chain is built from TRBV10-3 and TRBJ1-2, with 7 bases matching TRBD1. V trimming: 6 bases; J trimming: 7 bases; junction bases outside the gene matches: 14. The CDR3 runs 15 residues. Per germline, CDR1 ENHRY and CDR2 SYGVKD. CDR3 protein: CAISMGQPPRPGYTF. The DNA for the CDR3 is TGTGCCATCAGCATGGGACAGCCTCCCCGCCCTGGCTACACCTTC.

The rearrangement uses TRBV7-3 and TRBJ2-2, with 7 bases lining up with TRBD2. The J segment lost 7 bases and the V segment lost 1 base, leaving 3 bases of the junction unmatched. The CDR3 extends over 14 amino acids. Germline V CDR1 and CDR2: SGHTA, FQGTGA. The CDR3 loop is CASSLKSGVGELFF. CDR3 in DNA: TGTGCCAGCAGCTTAAAGAGCGGGGTCGGGGAGCTGTTTTTT. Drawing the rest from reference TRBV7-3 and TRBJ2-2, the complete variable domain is GAGVSQTPSNKVTEKGKYVELRCDPISGHTALYWYRQSLGQGPEFLIYFQGTGAADDSGLPNDRFFAVRPEGSVSTLKIQRTERGDSAVYLCASSLKSGVGELFFGEGSRLTVL.

CDR3 DNA sequence: TGTGCCAGCCAATCTGGACAGATCAGCTCCTACGAGCAGTACTTC. It translates to CASQSGQISSYEQYF. The chain employs TRBV25-1 and TRBJ2-7; D may be TRBD1 (6 bases). The V gene lost 8 bases and the J gene lost 0 bases, with 17 bases spanning the gap. CDR1 and CDR2 from the germline V gene are MGHDK and SYGVNS. The CDR3 is 15 residues long.

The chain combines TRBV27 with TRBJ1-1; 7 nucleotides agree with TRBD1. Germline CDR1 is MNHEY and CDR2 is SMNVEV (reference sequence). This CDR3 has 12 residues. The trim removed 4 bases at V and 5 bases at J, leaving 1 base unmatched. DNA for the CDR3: TGTGCCAGCAGTTCGACAGGGACTGAAGCTTTCTTT. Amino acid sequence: CASSSTGTEAFF.

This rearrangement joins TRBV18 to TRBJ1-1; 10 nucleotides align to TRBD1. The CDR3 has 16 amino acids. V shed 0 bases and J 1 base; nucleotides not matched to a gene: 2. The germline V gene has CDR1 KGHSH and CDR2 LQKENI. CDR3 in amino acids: CASSPPRTGGNTEAFF. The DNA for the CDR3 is TGTGCCAGCTCACCACCGAGGACAGGGGGGAACACTGAAGCTTTCTTT.

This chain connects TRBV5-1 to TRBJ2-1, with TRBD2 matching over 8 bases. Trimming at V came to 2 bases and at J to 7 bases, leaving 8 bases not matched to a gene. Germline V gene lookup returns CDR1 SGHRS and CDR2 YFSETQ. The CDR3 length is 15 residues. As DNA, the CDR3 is TGCGCCAGCAGCTTCGGGGGGGCCTTAGAGAATGAGCAGTTCTTC. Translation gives CASSFGGALENEQFF.

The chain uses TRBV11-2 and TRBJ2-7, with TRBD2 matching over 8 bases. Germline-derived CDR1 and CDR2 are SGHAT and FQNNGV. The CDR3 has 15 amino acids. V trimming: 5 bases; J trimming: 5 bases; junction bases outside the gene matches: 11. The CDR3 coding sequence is TGTGCCAGCAGCCCAAATCCGGGACTAGAGCACGAGCAGTACTTC. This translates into CASSPNPGLEHEQYF. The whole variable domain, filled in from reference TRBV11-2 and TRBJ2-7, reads EAGVAQSPRYKIIEKRQSVAFWCNPISGHATLYWYQQILGQGPKLLIQFQNNGVVDDSQLPKDRFSAERLKGVDSTLKIQPAKLEDSAVYLCASSPNPGLEHEQYFGPGTRLTVT.

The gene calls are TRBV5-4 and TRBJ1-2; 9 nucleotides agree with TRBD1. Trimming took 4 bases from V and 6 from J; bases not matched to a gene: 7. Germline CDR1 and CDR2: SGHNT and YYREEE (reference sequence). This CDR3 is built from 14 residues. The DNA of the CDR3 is TGTGCCAGCAGCCGGGACAGGGACTCGCATGGCTACACCTTC. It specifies CASSRDRDSHGYTF.

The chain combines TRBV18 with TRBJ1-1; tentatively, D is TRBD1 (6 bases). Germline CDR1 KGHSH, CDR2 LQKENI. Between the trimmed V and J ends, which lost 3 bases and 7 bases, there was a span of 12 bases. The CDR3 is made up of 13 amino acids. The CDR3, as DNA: TGTGCCAGCTCACCCGAAGGGGGTGTTGAAGCTTTCTTT. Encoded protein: CASSPEGGVEAFF.

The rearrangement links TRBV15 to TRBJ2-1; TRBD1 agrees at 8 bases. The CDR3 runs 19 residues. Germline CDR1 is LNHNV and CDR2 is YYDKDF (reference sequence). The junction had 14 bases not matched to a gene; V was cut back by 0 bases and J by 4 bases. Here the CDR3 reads CATSRDRYQGAVRYNEQFF. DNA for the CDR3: TGTGCCACCAGCAGAGATCGATACCAGGGGGCTGTACGGTACAATGAGCAGTTCTTC.

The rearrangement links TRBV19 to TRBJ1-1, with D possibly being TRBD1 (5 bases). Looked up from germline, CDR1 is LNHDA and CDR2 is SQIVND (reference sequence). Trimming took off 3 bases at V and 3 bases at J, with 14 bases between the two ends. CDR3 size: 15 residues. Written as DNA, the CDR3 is TGTGCCAGTAGTATTTCTGCAGGGACTGACACTGAAGCTTTCTTT. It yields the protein CASSISAGTDTEAFF.

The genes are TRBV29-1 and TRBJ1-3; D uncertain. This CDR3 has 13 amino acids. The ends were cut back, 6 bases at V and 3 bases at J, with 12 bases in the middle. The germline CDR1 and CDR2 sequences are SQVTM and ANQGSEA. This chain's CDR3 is CSVKTPVGNTIYF. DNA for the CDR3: TGCAGCGTCAAGACACCAGTTGGAAACACCATATATTTT.